Following are 5 T cell receptor beta chains from one sample sequenced in a study of cytomegalovirus exposure and HLA in healthy donors. PCR used 60 Vbeta primers and 13 Jbeta primers. TCRdb's table, derived via immunoSEQ multiplex PCR, lists solely in-frame clones and lacks some. The sample carries roughly 150,000 clones, over 75% recorded once. Material for sequencing was PBMCs. These receptors were obtained from a man aged 50 to 60 in good health and CMV-seropositive.

The CDR3 reads CASSQDRRGYEQYF. The DNA for the CDR3 is TGCGCCAGCAGCCAAGATAGGAGGGGTTACGAGCAGTACTTC. The chain recombines TRBV4-1 with TRBJ2-7, with a possible D match to TRBD2 (6 bases). The germline gives CDR1 MGHRA, CDR2 YSYEKL. This CDR3 is 14 amino acids long. V lost 0 bases and J 4 bases, leaving 10 bases between the germline ends.

The chain carries TRBV7-3 and TRBJ2-2, with D unclear. V was trimmed by 5 bases and J by 0 bases, leaving 4 bases between them. Germline CDR1 reads SGHTA; CDR2 reads FQGTGA. The CDR3 loop spans 13 amino acids. As DNA, the CDR3 is TGTGCCAGCAGCCCCTCGAACACCGGGGAGCTGTTTTTT. It specifies CASSPSNTGELFF.

This chain joins TRBV6-5 and TRBJ2-3; D possibly corresponds to TRBD2 (5 bases). The germline CDR1 and CDR2 sequences are MNHEY and SVGAGI. V gave up 4 bases and J gave up 0 bases, with 14 bases separating them. CDR3 length: 16 residues. CDR3 sequence (DNA): TGTGCCAGCAGTTCGGAACTGGGAGCCAGCACAGATACGCAGTATTTT. This encodes CASSSELGASTDTQYF.

This clone came up a few times. The chain combines TRBV29-1 with TRBJ1-3; a possible D gene is TRBD1 (6 bases). The CDR3 spans 13 residues. CDR1 SQVTM and CDR2 ANQGSEA come from the germline V gene. Trimming removed 4 bases from V and 2 bases from J, with 9 bases in between. The CDR3 reads CSVGAGAGNTIYF. CDR3 coding DNA: TGCAGCGTTGGTGCAGGGGCTGGAAACACCATATATTTT.

The V and J genes are TRBV30 and TRBJ1-4; 8 bases are shared with TRBD1. This CDR3 has 15 residues. The V segment lost 2 bases and the J segment 5 bases; nucleotides outside the gene matches: 7. Germline values: CDR1 GTSNPN, CDR2 SVGIG (reference sequence). CDR3 sequence reads: CAWSTGQGTNEKLFF. DNA for the CDR3: TGTGCCTGGAGTACCGGACAGGGAACGAATGAAAAACTGTTTTTT.